This TCR beta chain came from a study of blood T cell repertoires in COVID-19. About the study: From T cells, B-cell-depleted T cells, or PBMCs came the material, which was cDNA or gDNA.

Germline V gene lookup returns CDR1 MNHNY and CDR2 SVGAGI (reference sequence). Trimming took 5 bases from V and 8 from J; bases not matched to a gene: 14. This CDR3 has 16 amino acids. Only in-frame clones appear in the TCRdb table, and some are missing; sequencing was by immunoSEQ multiplex PCR. The repertoire holds under 300,000 clones, with around 80% as singletons. This chain connects TRBV6-6 to TRBJ2-2, with 7 positions matching TRBD1. Sequenced input: peripheral blood. This receptor was obtained from a middle-aged woman with active or convalescent COVID-19. This chain's CDR3 is CASSTPSDRAKGELFF. CDR3 coding DNA: TGTGCCAGCAGTACGCCTTCAGACAGGGCAAAAGGGGAGCTGTTTTTT.